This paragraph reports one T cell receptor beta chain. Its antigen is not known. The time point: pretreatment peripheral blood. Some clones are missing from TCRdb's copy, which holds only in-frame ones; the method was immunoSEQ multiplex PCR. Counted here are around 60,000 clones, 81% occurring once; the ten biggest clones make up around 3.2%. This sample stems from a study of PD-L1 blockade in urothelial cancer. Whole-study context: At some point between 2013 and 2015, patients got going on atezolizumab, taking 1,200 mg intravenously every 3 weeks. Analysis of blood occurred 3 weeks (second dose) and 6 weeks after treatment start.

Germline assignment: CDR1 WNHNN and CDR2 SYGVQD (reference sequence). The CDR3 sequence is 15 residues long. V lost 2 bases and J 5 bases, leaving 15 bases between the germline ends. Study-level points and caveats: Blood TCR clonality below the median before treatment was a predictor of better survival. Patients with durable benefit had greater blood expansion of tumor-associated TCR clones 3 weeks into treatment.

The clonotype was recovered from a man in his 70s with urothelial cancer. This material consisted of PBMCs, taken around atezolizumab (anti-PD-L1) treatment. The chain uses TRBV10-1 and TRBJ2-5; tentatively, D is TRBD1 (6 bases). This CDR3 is CASSEGTSEEETQYF. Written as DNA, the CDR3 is TGCGCCAGCAGTGAGGGGACATCGGAGGAGGAGACCCAGTACTTC.